Listed below are T cell receptor beta chains from one sample, sequenced in a study of T cell responses to AZD1222 COVID-19 vaccine. Generated by immunoSEQ multiplex PCR, the TCRdb table keeps only in-frame clones and is missing some. The data contain about 150,000 clones, approximately 80% of them singletons. The material sequenced was peripheral blood, taken on day 0 of AZD1222 vaccination. The source of these receptors is an adult in good health. CDR3s include the opening cysteine and the closing phenylalanine or tryptophan. The D gene is left open where the match is weak. The listing skips clone size in some rows; elsewhere it reads once, few, many or a size class.

V	D	size	J	CDR3	DNA
TRBV19	-	-	TRBJ1-5	CASKDYSNQPQHF	TGTGCCAGTAAGGACTATAGCAATCAGCCCCAGCATTTT
TRBV5-6	TRBD1	-	TRBJ1-4	CASSLAGPGQGNEKLFF	TGTGCCAGCAGCTTGGCCGGTCCGGGACAGGGTAATGAAAAACTGTTTTTT
TRBV12-3/TRBV12-4	-	-	TRBJ1-2	CASSFTGNYGYTF	TGTGCCAGCAGTTTTACAGGGAACTATGGCTACACCTTC
TRBV28	-	-	TRBJ2-3	CASSFRAYTQYF	TGTGCCAGCAGTTTCCGTGCGTATACGCAGTATTTT
TRBV6-2/TRBV6-3	TRBD1	-	TRBJ1-5	CASSYSFPGGVSNQPQHF	TGTGCCAGCAGTTACTCGTTCCCAGGGGGCGTAAGCAATCAGCCCCAGCATTTT
TRBV5-4	TRBD1	-	TRBJ2-3	CASSPVGVGRGPADTQYF	TGTGCCAGCAGCCCTGTCGGAGTGGGCAGGGGGCCGGCAGATACGCAGTATTTT
TRBV10-3	TRBD1	-	TRBJ1-1	CAISPDRGRDEAFF	TGTGCCATCAGTCCGGACAGGGGGCGAGATGAAGCTTTCTTT
TRBV18	-	once	TRBJ1-2	CASSPGTGHYGYTF	TGTGCCAGCTCACCGGGTACAGGTCACTATGGCTACACCTTC
TRBV19	-	-	TRBJ1-2	CASSIASGIYGYTF	TGTGCCAGTAGTATAGCGTCAGGGATCTATGGCTACACCTTC
TRBV3-1/TRBV3-2	-	-	TRBJ1-4	CASSPISEGLGEKLFF	TGTGCCAGCAGCCCAATCAGTGAGGGCCTGGGTGAAAAACTGTTTTTT
TRBV7-8	-	-	TRBJ1-5	CASSLEGRSNQPQHF	TGTGCCAGCAGCTTAGAGGGTCGGAGCAATCAGCCCCAGCATTTT
TRBV6-5	-	-	TRBJ1-2	CASTNRTNYGYTF	TGTGCCAGCACAAACAGAACTAACTATGGCTACACCTTC
TRBV7-9	TRBD1	-	TRBJ1-4	CASSLRQGTDEKLFF	TGTGCCAGCAGCTTACGACAGGGAACCGATGAAAAACTGTTTTTT
TRBV15	-	-	TRBJ1-2	CATSTFPGGNYGYTF	TGTGCCACCAGCACGTTTCCGGGGGGGAACTATGGCTACACCTTC
TRBV18	-	few	TRBJ2-7	CASSPPSKTFYEQYF	TGTGCCAGCTCACCACCCAGCAAAACCTTCTACGAGCAGTACTTC
TRBV28	-	-	TRBJ1-4	CASTPWESDRDSATNEKLFF	TGTGCCAGCACCCCTTGGGAGTCGGACCGCGATTCGGCAACTAATGAAAAACTGTTTTTT
TRBV9	-	once	TRBJ1-6	CASSVAAGSPLHF	TGTGCCAGCAGCGTAGCAGCCGGTTCACCCCTCCACTTT
TRBV29-1	TRBD1	few	TRBJ2-7	CSVGTGPYEQYF	TGCAGCGTTGGGACAGGGCCCTACGAGCAGTACTTC
TRBV24-1	-	-	TRBJ2-7	CATSDWFGHEQYF	TGTGCCACCAGTGATTGGTTTGGGCACGAGCAGTACTTC
TRBV19	-	-	TRBJ1-1	CASRLRATGQGMNTEAFF	TGTGCCAGTAGGCTTCGGGCTACAGGCCAGGGCATGAACACTGAAGCTTTCTTT
TRBV3-1/TRBV3-2	-	-	TRBJ2-7	CASSQGKGVRVPEQYF	TGTGCCAGCAGCCAAGGAAAGGGGGTGAGAGTCCCCGAGCAGTACTTC
TRBV7-9	-	-	TRBJ1-4	CASSLVQAAGEKLFF	TGTGCCAGCAGCTTAGTCCAGGCCGCGGGGGAAAAACTGTTTTTT
TRBV3-1/TRBV3-2	TRBD1	-	TRBJ1-5	CASSQTRGQGNNQPQHF	TGTGCCAGCAGCCAAACTAGGGGACAGGGGAACAATCAGCCCCAGCATTTT
TRBV2	-	-	TRBJ1-6	CASSEQGRKDNSPLHF	TGTGCCAGCAGTGAACAGGGGAGGAAGGATAATTCACCCCTCCACTTT
TRBV28	-	-	TRBJ1-5	CASSYPGSTGGSQHF	TGTGCCAGCAGTTATCCAGGCTCCACCGGCGGGTCCCAGCATTTT
TRBV28	-	-	TRBJ1-2	CASRGGLNGYTF	TGTGCCAGCAGAGGGGGGCTCAACGGCTACACCTTC
TRBV16	-	-	TRBJ1-5	CASSQSGRGLSNQPQHF	TGTGCCAGCAGCCAATCTGGGCGGGGACTTAGCAATCAGCCCCAGCATTTT
TRBV15	TRBD1	-	TRBJ1-2	CATSRARQGREGYTF	TGTGCCACCAGCAGAGCCAGACAGGGTAGAGAGGGCTACACCTTC
TRBV3-1/TRBV3-2	-	-	TRBJ1-2	CASSLPGLLGYTF	TGTGCCAGCAGCCTCCCAGGTCTTCTAGGCTACACCTTC
TRBV6-1	-	-	TRBJ2-7	CASSEQMSSYEQYF	TGTGCCAGCAGTGAACAGATGAGCTCCTACGAGCAGTACTTC
TRBV6-5	-	-	TRBJ1-6	CASSYLGTSYNSPLHF	TGTGCCAGCAGTTACCTCGGGACATCCTATAATTCACCCCTCCACTTT
TRBV28	TRBD1	-	TRBJ1-2	CASSQDRGQTNYGYTF	TGTGCCAGCAGCCAGGACAGGGGACAGACTAACTATGGCTACACCTTC